This TCR beta chain derives from a study of PD-1 blockade in classical Hodgkin lymphoma. Regarding the study as a whole: As was reported, newly diagnosed patients showed lower baseline TCR diversity than healthy donors did. A significant rise in TCR diversity by C4D1 was seen for CD4+ but not CD8+ cells.

Notes on this clone: No antigen is known for it.

All patients relapsed after autologous stem cell transplantation, and brentuximab vedotin exposure varied. This CDR3 spans 13 amino acids. Trimming left V 0 bases short and J 5 bases short, with 10 bases between. In germline, CDR1 is GTSNPN, CDR2 SVGIG (reference sequence). Produced via immunoSEQ multiplex PCR; TCRdb's table is partial and in-frame only. The sample has under 20,000 clones; roughly 80% are singletons. This specimen consisted of peripheral blood mononuclear cells (PBMCs), obtained before the second cycle of nivolumab. This sequence originates from a human donor with classical Hodgkin lymphoma. The V and J genes are TRBV30 and TRBJ1-1, with D perhaps matching TRBD1 (6 bases). CDR3 loop: CAWSVQGPTEAFF. The CDR3 bases are TGTGCCTGGAGTGTACAGGGTCCGACTGAAGCTTTCTTT.